This TCR beta chain emerged from a study of OX40 agonist ivuxolimab in advanced cancers. Remarks on this clone: Its antigen is unidentified.

Study-wide results and limits: Also present in some nonresponders was a low level of normalized T-cell clonal expansion. Some of the lowest clonal expansion was seen in partial responders at 0.1-3.0 mg/kg. CD4+ T cells averaged fewer expanded clones than CD8+ T cells.

The table came from immunoSEQ multiplex PCR; TCRdb's copy has only in-frame clones and leaves some out. Here the sample spans fewer than 90,000 clones, nearly 90% being singletons. The study sampled blood at baseline, cycle 4 day 1, and cycle 7 day 1. The sample consisted of CD4+ or CD8+ T cells sorted from blood, taken in a trial of the OX40 agonist ivuxolimab. The receptor was derived from an adult with an advanced solid tumor such as melanoma, head and neck, liver or kidney cancer.

CDR3 sequence reads: CASSRGVSTEAFF. The DNA for the CDR3 is TGTGCCAGCTCCCGCGGGGTGAGCACTGAAGCTTTCTTT. V usage is TRBV6-1 and J usage is TRBJ1-1, with D unresolved. V lost 8 bases and J lost 4, with 14 bases in between. Germline-derived CDR1 and CDR2 are MNHNS and SASEGT. CDR3 length: 13 amino acids.